These 8 T cell receptor beta chains were sequenced from one sample in a study of blood T cell repertoires in COVID-19. Generated by immunoSEQ multiplex PCR, the TCRdb table keeps only in-frame clones and is missing some. The profile shows about 250,000 clones, about four fifths of them singletons. Sequencing input: PBMCs or T cells enriched from blood (not recorded which). These receptor sequences come from a man aged 35 to 55 who had been exposed to COVID-19.

This chain joins TRBV3-1 (or the pseudogene TRBV3-2) and TRBJ1-1; TRBD1 might be the D (5 bases). Germline values: CDR1 LGHDT, CDR2 YNNKEL (reference sequence). Trimming left V 6 bases short and J 1 base short, with 9 bases between. The CDR3 length is 13 residues. The CDR3 spells CASRFDRNTEAFF. In nucleotides, the CDR3 is TGTGCCAGCAGATTCGACAGGAACACTGAAGCTTTCTTT.

The CDR3 DNA follows: TGTGCCAGCTTGGGGCGGGAGCCCTTGACCGGCGAGCAGTTCTTC. Translating gives CASLGREPLTGEQFF. The gene calls are TRBV2 and TRBJ2-1; TRBD2 aligns across 7 bases. V shed 8 bases, J shed 10 bases, and the junction held 17 bases outside the gene matches. CDR1 is SNHLY, CDR2 FYNNEI, per germline. The CDR3 totals 15 residues.

The genes are TRBV9 and TRBJ1-3, with unresolved D. V was clipped by 0 bases and J by 0 bases, with 10 bases between them. CDR1 and CDR2 (germline): SGDLS, YYNGEE. CDR3 length: 16 residues. CDR3 sequence: CASSVGNSFSGNTIYF. In nucleotides, the CDR3 is TGTGCCAGCAGCGTAGGAAACAGCTTCTCTGGAAACACCATATATTTT.

The V call is TRBV4-1, the J call TRBJ1-2, with 7 bases aligning to TRBD1. Looked up from germline, CDR1 is MGHRA and CDR2 is YSYEKL. The CDR3 consists of 15 residues. V trimming: 2 bases; J trimming: 10 bases; junction bases outside the gene matches: 13. This CDR3 is CASSQQVGQPFDYTF. The DNA of the CDR3 is TGCGCCAGCAGCCAACAGGTGGGACAGCCGTTTGACTACACCTTC.

This sequence joins TRBV5-1 and TRBJ2-1; 9 bases are shared with TRBD2. Germline trimming cut 0 bases from V and 6 bases from J; bases unmatched to any gene: 4. The CDR3 contains 15 residues. Germline V gene sequence: CDR1 SGHRS, CDR2 YFSETQ. DNA for the CDR3: TGCGCCAGCAGCTTGGCACTAGCGGGCATCAATGAGCAGTTCTTC. Translation: CASSLALAGINEQFF.

The J gene is TRBJ2-7, the V gene TRBV11-2; 8 nucleotides align to TRBD2. The CDR3 sequence is 13 residues long. CDR1 SGHAT and CDR2 FQNNGV come from the germline V gene. With 4 bases clipped from V and 7 bases from J, the junction kept 6 bases outside the gene matches. CDR3 region: CASSSQRGREQYF. Written as DNA, the CDR3 is TGTGCCAGCAGCTCTCAGCGGGGGAGAGAGCAGTACTTC.

The chain recombines TRBV5-4 with TRBJ2-7; TRBD1 agrees at 9 bases. J lost 5 bases, V lost 0 bases, and 0 bases had no gene match. The germline gives CDR1 SGHNT, CDR2 YYREEE (reference sequence). This CDR3 has 13 residues. This CDR3 is CASSLGQGDEQYF. In nucleotides, the CDR3 is TGTGCCAGCAGCTTGGGACAGGGGGACGAGCAGTACTTC.

This clone has just a few counts. The chain recombines TRBV5-6 with TRBJ1-5, with unresolved D. The CDR3 loop spans 15 amino acids. The ends were cut back, 0 bases at V and 5 bases at J, with 12 bases in the middle. Germline V lookup: CDR1 SGHDT, CDR2 YYEEEE. Written as DNA, the CDR3 is TGTGCCAGCAGCTTGGGAGCCAGCGAATATCAGCCCCAGCATTTT. Its translation: CASSLGASEYQPQHF.